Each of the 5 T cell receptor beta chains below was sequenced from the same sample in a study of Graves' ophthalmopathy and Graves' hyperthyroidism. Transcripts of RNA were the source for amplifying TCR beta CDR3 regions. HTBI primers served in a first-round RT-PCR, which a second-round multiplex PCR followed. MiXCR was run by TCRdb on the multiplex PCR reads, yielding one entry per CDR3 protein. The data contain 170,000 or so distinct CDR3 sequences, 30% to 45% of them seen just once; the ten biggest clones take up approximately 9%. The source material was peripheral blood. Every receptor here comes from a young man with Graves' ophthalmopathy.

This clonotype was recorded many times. Here the CDR3 reads CASSHATGWGPQPQHF. In DNA form, the CDR3 reads TGTGCCAGCAGTCACGCCACAGGGTGGGGGCCTCAGCCCCAGCATTTT. The chain is built from TRBV6-2 or TRBV6-3 and TRBJ1-5, with D possibly being TRBD1 (6 bases). Trimming stripped 5 bases from V and 6 bases from J, with 20 bases between. The germline CDR1 and CDR2 sequences are MNHEY and SVGEGT. This CDR3 has 16 amino acids.

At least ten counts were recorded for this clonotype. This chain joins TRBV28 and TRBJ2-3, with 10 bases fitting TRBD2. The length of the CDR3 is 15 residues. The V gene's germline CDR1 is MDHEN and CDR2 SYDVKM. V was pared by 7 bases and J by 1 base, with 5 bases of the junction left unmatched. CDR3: CASTAGTSGTDTQYF. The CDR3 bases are TGTGCCAGCACCGCGGGGACTAGCGGCACAGATACGCAGTATTTT.

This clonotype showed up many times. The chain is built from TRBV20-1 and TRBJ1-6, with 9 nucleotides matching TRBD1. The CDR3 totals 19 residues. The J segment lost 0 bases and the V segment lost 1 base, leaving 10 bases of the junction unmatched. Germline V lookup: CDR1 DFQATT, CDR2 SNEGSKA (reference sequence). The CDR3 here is CSARGPGQGRSSYNSPLHF. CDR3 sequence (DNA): TGCAGTGCTAGAGGGCCGGGACAGGGAAGGAGCTCCTATAATTCACCCCTCCACTTT.

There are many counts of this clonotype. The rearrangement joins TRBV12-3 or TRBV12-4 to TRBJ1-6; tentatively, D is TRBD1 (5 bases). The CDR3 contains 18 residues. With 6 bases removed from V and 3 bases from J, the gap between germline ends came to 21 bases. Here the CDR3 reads CASRRRDSLRVYNSPLHF. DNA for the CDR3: TGTGCCAGCAGGCGACGGGACTCCCTGCGAGTCTATAATTCACCCCTCCACTTT.

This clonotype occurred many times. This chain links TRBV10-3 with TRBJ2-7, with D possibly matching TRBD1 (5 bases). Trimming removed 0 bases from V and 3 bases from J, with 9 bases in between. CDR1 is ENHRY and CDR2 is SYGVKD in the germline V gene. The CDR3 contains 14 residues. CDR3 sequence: CAISESGASYEQYF. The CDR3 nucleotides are TGTGCCATCAGTGAGTCTGGGGCAAGCTACGAGCAGTACTTC.